Described below is a single TCR beta chain sequence and its context. Its binding antigen is unknown. No much larger clonotype is one base removed from it; base qualities were not supplied. From a lookup of the germline V gene, CDR1 and CDR2 are SGHTA and FQGNSA. V sheds 2 bases and J sheds 5 bases, leaving 10 bases between their ends. Spanning cysteine to phenylalanine, the CDR3 consists of 15 amino acids. The entry retains the CDR3 DNA only, 45 bases that are in frame from base 1. The collaborating institutions used their own protocols to collect whole blood in K2EDTA tubes. For TCRbeta analysis, collaborators shipped samples in one of three forms: frozen whole blood, isolated PBMCs, or DNA extracted from either of those sample types. The sample is drawn from a study of blood T cell repertoires in COVID-19 (dated by TCRdb to 2020 to 2021). With respect to the entire study: Samples from collaborators originated in the United States, Italy and Spain and spanned both the acute and convalescent phases of COVID-19. The material from the prospective study consisted of cDNA or gDNA derived from T cells, B-cell-depleted T cells, or PBMCs. Deeply sampled blood TCRbeta repertoires from subjects exposed to, actively infected with, or recovered from COVID-19 were included in the dataset. A freely available public database, intended as a resource for researchers studying the immune response to SARS-CoV-2, is where the repertoires were released. The samples were drawn from the first 160 participants of the ongoing ImmuneRACE study and from 1,254 subjects provided by 6 global collaborators. Nearly every sample came with metadata listing a de-identified subject ID, COVID-19 status, age in years and sex. Where available, HLA class I and class II types were obtained from metadata supplied by the sample provider rather than from assay-based typing. Summary of the overall study and its limitations: Clinical and demographic metadata were provided uncurated, with the amount varying by source and participant.

TCRbeta CDR3 regions were amplified from genomic DNA using the immunoSEQ Assay, a bias-controlled multiplex PCR. The original methods were these. The number of nucleated cells in each sample was estimated by amplification of reference gene primers within the assay. To quantify the absolute abundance of each unique TCRbeta CDR3 rearrangement, sequence reads were collapsed and filtered. For each sample, productive Simpson clonality was calculated as the square root of Simpson's diversity index across productive rearrangements. TCRdb re-hosts the immuneACCESS table, in-frame sequences only. Its copies lack some clones; in the studies checked, an unresolved V gene accounts for under half of them, and the cause for the rest is not known. V and J calls and clone size follow that table, whereas D and trimming were derived from the DNA. The table for this sample lists 120,000 or so clones; 65% to 80% of them were counted only once. The ten biggest clones cover about 6.6% of the sample.

The sample consisted of peripheral blood. In this chain, TRBV7-2 is recombined with TRBJ1-6; too little of a D gene remains to name it. This receptor was obtained from a man aged 65 to 85 with acute or convalescent COVID-19. The base sequence is TGTGCCAGCAGCTTAATCCGCCCTAATAATTCACCCCTCCACTTT. This gives the protein CASSLIRPNNSPLHF.